This TCR beta chain was found in a study of OX40 agonist ivuxolimab in advanced cancers. The V and J ends lost 0 bases and 0 bases respectively, with 9 bases between them. The CDR3 loop spans 15 amino acids. The germline V gene encodes CDR1 LGHNA and CDR2 YNFKEQ. Repertoires were generated with immunoSEQ multiplex PCR, while TCRdb's copy carries only in-frame clones and drops some. The data show tens of thousands of clones, about 88% seen once. The input for sequencing was CD4+ or CD8+ T cells sorted from blood, taken in a trial of the OX40 agonist ivuxolimab. The chain employs TRBV4-2 and TRBJ2-7; D is unresolved. The TCR originated in an adult with an advanced solid tumor such as melanoma, head and neck, liver or kidney cancer. The CDR3 protein is CASSQDYRSSYEQYF. The DNA for the CDR3 is TGTGCCAGCAGCCAAGACTACCGTAGCTCCTACGAGCAGTACTTC.